The rows below give T cell receptor beta chains drawn from one sample of a study of identical twins. In TCRdb, the 5' RACE reads were re-called with MiXCR into one record per CDR3 protein. Seen here are fewer than 250,000 distinct CDR3 sequences, 9.4% observed once, and the top ten hold just over 5%. Sequencing used memory (CD45RO+) T cells sorted from blood. All receptors come from a woman aged 18-29 years in good health. Both conserved end residues are part of each CDR3.

TRBJ2-7 | TRBV2 | CASREGTAGEQYF
TRBJ1-2 | TRBV5-5 | CASSLPGGGYGYTF
TRBJ2-3 | TRBV20-1 | CSARDVRTSGDTQYF
TRBJ1-1 | TRBV10-3 | CATRLGAEAFF
TRBJ2-1 | TRBV5-1 | CASTRGTDNEQFF
TRBJ2-5 | TRBV12-3/TRBV12-4 | CASSPGTGGKETQYF
TRBJ2-3 | TRBV9 | CASSVVPSSDTQYF
TRBJ2-1 | TRBV30 | CAWTLTSGSYNEQFF
TRBJ2-7 | TRBV6-1 | CATEPSFYEQYF
TRBJ2-2 | TRBV6-2/TRBV6-3 | CASSLAGTPAGELFF
TRBJ2-1 | TRBV7-8 | CASSFDRSYYNEQFF
TRBJ1-5 | TRBV6-2/TRBV6-3 | CASTNRGDQPQHF
TRBJ2-7 | TRBV28 | CASRGTDYEQYF
TRBJ2-1 | TRBV14 | CASSRGAERESGFYNEQFF
TRBJ2-3 | TRBV27 | CASQGFGTDTQYF
TRBJ2-2 | TRBV10-1 | CANKTTVKNTGELFF
TRBJ2-2 | TRBV6-1 | CASSQATGTNTGELFF
TRBJ2-2 | TRBV10-3 | CAISDGALTYTGELFF
TRBJ2-1 | TRBV30 | CALGAASGRDNEQFF
TRBJ2-6 | TRBV7-9 | CASSLGISGANVLTF
TRBJ2-5 | TRBV11-2 | CASSLGAVQETQYF
TRBJ2-1 | TRBV13 | CASSPRTGRGEQFF
TRBJ2-1 | TRBV4-3 | CASSQGGAGVGEQFF
TRBJ2-2 | TRBV20-1 | CSARAYRGSQLFF
TRBJ2-2 | TRBV6-5 | CASTKAHGELFF
TRBJ2-1 | TRBV18 | CASSPKSSEYNEQFF
TRBJ2-1 | TRBV6-2/TRBV6-3 | CASKRGQYNEQFF
TRBJ1-2 | TRBV6-6 | CASRYFYGYTF
TRBJ1-1 | TRBV12-3/TRBV12-4 | CASSFASGYTEAFF
TRBJ1-5 | TRBV6-5 | CASSYSIGANQPQHF